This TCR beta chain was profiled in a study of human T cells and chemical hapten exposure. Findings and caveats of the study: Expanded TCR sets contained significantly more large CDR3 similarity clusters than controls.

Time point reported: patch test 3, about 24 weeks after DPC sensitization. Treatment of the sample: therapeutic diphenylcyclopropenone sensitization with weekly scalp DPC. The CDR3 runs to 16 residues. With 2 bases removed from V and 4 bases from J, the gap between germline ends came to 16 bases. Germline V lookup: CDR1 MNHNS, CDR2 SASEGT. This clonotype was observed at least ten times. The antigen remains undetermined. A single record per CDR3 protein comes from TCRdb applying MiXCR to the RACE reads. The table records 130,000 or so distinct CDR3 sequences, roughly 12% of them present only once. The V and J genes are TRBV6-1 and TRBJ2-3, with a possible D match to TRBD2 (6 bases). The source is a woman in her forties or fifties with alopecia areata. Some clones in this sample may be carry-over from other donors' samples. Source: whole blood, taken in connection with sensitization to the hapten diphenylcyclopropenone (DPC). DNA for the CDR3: TGTGCCAGCAGTGAATCGGGACTCAGAGGTTCAGATACGCAGTATTTT. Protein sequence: CASSESGLRGSDTQYF.